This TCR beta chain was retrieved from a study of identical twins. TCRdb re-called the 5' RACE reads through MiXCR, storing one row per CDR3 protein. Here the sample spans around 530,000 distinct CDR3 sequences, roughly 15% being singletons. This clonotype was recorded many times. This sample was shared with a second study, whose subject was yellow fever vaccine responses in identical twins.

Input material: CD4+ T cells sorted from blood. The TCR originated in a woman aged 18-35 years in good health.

The chain's CDR3 is CSARDQGGYGNYTF. The CDR3 nucleotides read TGCAGTGCTAGAGATCAGGGCGGGTACGGGAACTACACCTTC. The V gene is TRBV20-1, the J gene TRBJ1-2; a possible D gene is TRBD1 (5 bases). Germline CDR1 and CDR2: DFQATT and SNEGSKA (reference sequence). CDR3 size: 14 residues. V gave up 0 bases and J gave up 10 bases, with 18 bases separating them.